One and the same sample provided the 10 T cell receptor beta chains below, sequenced in a study of blood T cell repertoires in COVID-19. The protocol was immunoSEQ multiplex PCR, while the TCRdb copy is restricted to in-frame clones and leaves out a portion. Of roughly 250,000 clones listed, approximately 85% were seen once; the top ten hold approximately 0.89%. The sequenced material came from peripheral blood. These receptors were obtained from a man aged 35 to 55 with acute or convalescent COVID-19.

CDR3 sequence reads: CASSWVDGRDTEAFF. The CDR3 region has the DNA TGTGCCAGCAGCTGGGTCGACGGGAGGGACACTGAAGCTTTCTTT. The chain employs TRBV5-6 and TRBJ1-1; D is unresolved. The CDR3 consists of 15 residues. Trimming removed 3 bases from V and 3 bases from J, with 15 bases in between. Germline V gene data show CDR1 as SGHDT and CDR2 as YYEEEE. Full variable domain (outside the CDR3, taken from reference TRBV5-6 and TRBJ1-1): DAGVTQSPTHLIKTRGQQVTLRCSPKSGHDTVSWYQQALGQGPQFIFQYYEEEERQRGNFPDRFSGHQFPNYSSELNVNALLLGDSALYLCASSWVDGRDTEAFFGQGTRLTVV.

The rearrangement joins TRBV5-1 to TRBJ2-5; possibly TRBD2 for D (6 bases). This CDR3 has 17 residues. Trimming took 0 bases from V and 9 from J, leaving 24 bases between them. Germline V gene lookup returns CDR1 SGHRS and CDR2 YFSETQ. The CDR3 DNA sequence: TGCGCCAGCAGCTTGGACCTTGTGGGGACCCAAACGGGGGCCCAGTACTTC. It yields the protein CASSLDLVGTQTGAQYF.

The chain links TRBV10-3 to TRBJ2-3, with 8 nucleotides matching TRBD1. The germline CDR1 and CDR2 sequences are ENHRY and SYGVKD. V shed 2 bases and J 2 bases; nucleotides not matched to a gene: 9. The length of the CDR3 is 17 residues. Here the CDR3 reads CAISEPGQGHITDTQYF. The CDR3 DNA sequence: TGTGCCATCAGTGAGCCAGGACAGGGACATATCACAGATACGCAGTATTTT.

The chain has TRBV19 and TRBJ2-2, with TRBD1 identical over 7 bases. The length of the CDR3 is 15 residues. V gave up 7 bases and J gave up 3 bases; unmatched junction bases: 8. CDR1 and CDR2 (germline): LNHDA, SQIVND (reference sequence). CDR3 in DNA: TGTGCCAGTACCACGGGACAGACTTACACCGGGGAGCTGTTTTTT. This sequence encodes CASTTGQTYTGELFF.

The chain couples TRBV3-1 (or the pseudogene TRBV3-2) to TRBJ2-1; possible D gene TRBD1, 6 bases. The CDR3 runs 12 residues. Germline CDR1 and CDR2: LGHDT and YNNKEL (reference sequence). The V and J ends lost 4 bases and 6 bases respectively, with 7 bases between them. The CDR3 loop reads CASSRDINEQFF. The CDR3 bases are TGTGCCAGCAGCCGGGACATCAATGAGCAGTTCTTC.

The V and J genes are TRBV7-6 and TRBJ1-5; D gene unclear. This CDR3 region has 16 residues. Per germline, CDR1 SGHVS and CDR2 FNYEAQ. V lost 1 base and J lost 4, with 14 bases in between. This CDR3 is CASSLGQHGLNQPQHF. CDR3 bases: TGTGCCAGCAGCTTAGGCCAACATGGACTGAATCAGCCCCAGCATTTT.

This chain joins TRBV5-4 and TRBJ1-2, with TRBD1 identical over 12 bases. The CDR3 is 14 residues long. The J segment lost 4 bases and the V segment lost 4 bases, leaving 2 bases of the junction unmatched. Germline lookup yields CDR1 SGHNT and CDR2 YYREEE (reference sequence). In DNA, the CDR3 is TGTGCCAGCAGCCAGGGACAGGGGGCCTATGGCTACACCTTC. This sequence encodes CASSQGQGAYGYTF.

The V call is TRBV18, the J call TRBJ2-1; 8 bases are shared with TRBD1. V gave up 1 base and J gave up 0 bases; unmatched junction bases: 5. This CDR3 spans 17 amino acids. CDR1 is KGHSH and CDR2 is LQKENI in the germline V gene. In DNA form, the CDR3 reads TGTGCCAGCTCACCACAGGGACAGGCGAGCTCCTACAATGAGCAGTTCTTC. This gives the protein CASSPQGQASSYNEQFF.

The gene calls are TRBV28 and TRBJ1-2; the D is unclear. This CDR3 contains 14 residues. The germline gives CDR1 MDHEN, CDR2 SYDVKM. The ends were cut back, 4 bases at V and 3 bases at J, with 12 bases in the middle. CDR3 bases: TGTGCCAGCAGTTCCGCCGTTAACTACTATGGCTACACCTTC. Amino acids: CASSSAVNYYGYTF.

The chain recombines TRBV7-9 with TRBJ2-2, with D possibly matching TRBD2 (6 bases). The CDR3 loop spans 15 amino acids. Deletions cut 5 bases from V and 0 bases from J, with 10 bases between. Germline CDR1 reads SEHNR; CDR2 reads FQNEAQ (reference sequence). The CDR3 bases are TGTGCCAGCAGCCAACGGGGGACGAACACCGGGGAGCTGTTTTTT. It encodes CASSQRGTNTGELFF.